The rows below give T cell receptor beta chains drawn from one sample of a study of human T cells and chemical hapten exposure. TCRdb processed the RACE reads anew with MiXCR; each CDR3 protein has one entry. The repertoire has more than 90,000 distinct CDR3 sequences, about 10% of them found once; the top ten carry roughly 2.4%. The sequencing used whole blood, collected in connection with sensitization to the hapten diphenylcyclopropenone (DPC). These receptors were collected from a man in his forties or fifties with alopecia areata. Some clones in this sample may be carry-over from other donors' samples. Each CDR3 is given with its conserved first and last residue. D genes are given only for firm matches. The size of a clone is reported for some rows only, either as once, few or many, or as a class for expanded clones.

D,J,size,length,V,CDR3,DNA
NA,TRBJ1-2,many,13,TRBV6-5,CASSPTGTYGYTF,TGTGCCAGCAGTCCCACAGGGACCTATGGCTACACCTTC
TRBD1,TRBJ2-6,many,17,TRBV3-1,CASSLGQGASGANVLTF,TGTGCCAGCAGCCTTGGACAGGGGGCGTCTGGGGCCAACGTCCTGACTTTC
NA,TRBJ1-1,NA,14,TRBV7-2,CASSLAPENTEAFF,TGTGCCAGCAGCTTAGCGCCTGAGAACACTGAAGCTTTCTTT
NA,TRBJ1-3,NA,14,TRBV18,CASSPGFSGNTIYF,TGTGCCAGCTCACCTGGGTTTTCTGGAAACACCATATATTTT
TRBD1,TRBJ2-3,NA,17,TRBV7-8,CASSGTGGPFYRDTQYF,TGTGCCAGCAGCGGGACAGGGGGCCCGTTTTATCGAGATACGCAGTATTTT
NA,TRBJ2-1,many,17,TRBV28,CASSAPRTSLANNEQFF,TGTGCCAGCAGTGCCCCCCGGACTTCTCTGGCGAACAATGAGCAGTTCTTC
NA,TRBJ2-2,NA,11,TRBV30,CAGMNAGELFF,TGTGCCGGGATGAACGCGGGGGAGCTGTTTTTT
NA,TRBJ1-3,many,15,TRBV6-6,CASTFTGRSGNTIYF,TGTGCCAGCACGTTTACCGGACGGTCTGGAAACACCATATATTTT
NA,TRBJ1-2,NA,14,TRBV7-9,CASSLGVRDHGYTF,TGTGCCAGCAGCTTAGGAGTCAGGGACCATGGCTACACCTTC
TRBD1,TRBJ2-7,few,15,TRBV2,CASSPTGGTVYEQYF,TGTGCCAGCAGTCCGACAGGGGGCACTGTCTACGAGCAGTACTTC
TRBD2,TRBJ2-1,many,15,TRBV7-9,CASSVLAGVRNEQFF,TGTGCCAGCAGCGTATTAGCGGGAGTTCGGAATGAGCAGTTCTTC
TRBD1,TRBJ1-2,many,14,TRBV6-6,CASSFQGERIGYTF,TGTGCCAGCAGTTTCCAGGGGGAACGAATTGGCTACACCTTC
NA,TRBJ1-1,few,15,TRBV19,CASSLAGTVNTEAFF,TGTGCCAGTAGCCTAGCCGGGACGGTGAACACTGAAGCTTTCTTT
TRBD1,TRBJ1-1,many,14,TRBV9,CASSQGQADTEAFF,TGTGCCAGCAGCCAGGGACAGGCCGACACTGAAGCTTTCTTT
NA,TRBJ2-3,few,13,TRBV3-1,CASSQDRRDTQYF,TGTGCCAGCAGCCAAGATCGTCGAGATACGCAGTATTTT
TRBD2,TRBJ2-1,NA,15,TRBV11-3,CASSITSGAWDEQFF,TGTGCCAGCAGCATCACTAGCGGCGCGTGGGATGAGCAGTTCTTC
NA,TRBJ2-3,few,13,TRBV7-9,CASSFRGADTQYF,TGTGCCAGCAGCTTCCGAGGTGCAGATACGCAGTATTTT
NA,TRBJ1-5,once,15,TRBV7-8,CASSLAGQGNQPQHF,TGTGCCAGCAGCTTAGCCGGGCAGGGGAATCAGCCCCAGCATTTT
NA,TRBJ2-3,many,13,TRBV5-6,CASSLGSTDTQYF,TGTGCCAGCAGCTTGGGCAGCACAGATACGCAGTATTTT
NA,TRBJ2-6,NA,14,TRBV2,CASRDGSGTNVLTF,TGTGCCAGCCGCGACGGCTCTGGGACCAACGTCCTGACTTTC
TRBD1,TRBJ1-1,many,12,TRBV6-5,CASRPLTGVDFF,TGTGCCAGCAGGCCTCTTACAGGGGTTGATTTCTTT
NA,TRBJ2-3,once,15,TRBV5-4,CASSLDSQGADTQYF,TGTGCCAGCAGCTTGGACAGCCAAGGCGCAGATACGCAGTATTTT
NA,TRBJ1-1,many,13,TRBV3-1,CASSRVRVTEAFF,TGTGCCAGCAGCCGCGTCAGGGTCACTGAAGCTTTCTTT
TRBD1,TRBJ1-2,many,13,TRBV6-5,CASSSTGDYGYTF,TGTGCCAGCAGTTCCACAGGGGACTATGGCTACACCTTC
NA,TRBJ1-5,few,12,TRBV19,CASSIVYQPQHF,TGTGCCAGTAGTATAGTATATCAGCCCCAGCATTTT
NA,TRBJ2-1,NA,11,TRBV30,CAWGRSNEQFF,TGTGCCTGGGGAAGGTCCAATGAGCAGTTCTTC
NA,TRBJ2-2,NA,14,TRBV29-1,CSVEGRGRTGELFF,TGCAGCGTTGAAGGCAGGGGTAGGACCGGGGAGCTGTTTTTT
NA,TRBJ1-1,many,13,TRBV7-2,CASSLTRPTEAFF,TGTGCCAGCAGCTTAACTAGACCGACTGAAGCTTTCTTT
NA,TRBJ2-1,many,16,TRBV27,CASSIGGYSSYNEQFF,TGTGCCAGCAGTATAGGGGGGTACAGCTCCTACAATGAGCAGTTCTTC
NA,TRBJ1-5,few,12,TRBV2,CASRHSNQPQHF,TGTGCCAGCAGACATAGCAATCAGCCCCAGCATTTT
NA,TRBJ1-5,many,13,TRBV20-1,CSAAYRENQPQHF,TGCAGTGCCGCTTACAGGGAAAATCAGCCCCAGCATTTT
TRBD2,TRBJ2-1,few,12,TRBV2,CASSGLAYEQFF,TGTGCCAGCAGTGGACTAGCGTATGAGCAGTTCTTC
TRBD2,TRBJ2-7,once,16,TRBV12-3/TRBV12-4,CASSLAAAGEDYEQYF,TGTGCCAGCAGTTTAGCGGCAGCGGGAGAGGACTACGAGCAGTACTTC
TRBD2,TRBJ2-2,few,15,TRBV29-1,CSVKEGGGDTGELFF,TGCAGCGTTAAGGAGGGCGGGGGAGACACCGGGGAGCTGTTTTTT
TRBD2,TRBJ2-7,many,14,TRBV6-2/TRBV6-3,CAIAPTSDFHEQYF,TGTGCCATCGCCCCCACTAGCGACTTCCACGAGCAGTACTTC
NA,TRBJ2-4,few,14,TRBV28,CASSLSQPENIQYF,TGTGCCAGCAGTTTAAGTCAGCCCGAAAACATTCAGTACTTC
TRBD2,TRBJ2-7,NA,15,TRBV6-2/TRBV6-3,CASSYSPSGLSEQYF,TGTGCCAGCAGTTACTCCCCTAGCGGCCTCTCCGAGCAGTACTTC
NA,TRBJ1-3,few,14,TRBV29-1,CSAGAGFSGNTIYF,TGCAGCGCTGGGGCGGGGTTCTCTGGAAACACCATATATTTT
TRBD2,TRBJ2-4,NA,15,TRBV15,CATSRAGGFKNIQYF,TGTGCCACCAGCAGAGCGGGAGGATTCAAAAACATTCAGTACTTC
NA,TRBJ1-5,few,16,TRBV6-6,CASMGTKGSGNQPQHF,TGTGCCAGCATGGGGACCAAGGGTTCTGGCAATCAGCCCCAGCATTTT
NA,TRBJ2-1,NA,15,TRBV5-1,CASSSGVESYNEQFF,TGCGCCAGCAGCTCAGGGGTGGAGTCCTACAATGAGCAGTTCTTC
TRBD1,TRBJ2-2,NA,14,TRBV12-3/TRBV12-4,CASSLGQGGRELFF,TGTGCCAGCAGTTTGGGACAGGGAGGGCGGGAGCTGTTTTTT
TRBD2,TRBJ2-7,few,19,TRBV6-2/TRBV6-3,CASSFRLATALHRSYEQYF,TGTGCCAGCAGTTTCCGACTAGCGACCGCCCTCCACCGCTCCTACGAGCAGTACTTC
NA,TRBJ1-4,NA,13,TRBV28,CASSIGWGEKLFF,TGTGCCAGCAGTATAGGTTGGGGTGAAAAACTGTTTTTT
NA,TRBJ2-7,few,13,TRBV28,CASTSFLTYEQYF,TGTGCCAGCACATCGTTTCTGACCTACGAGCAGTACTTC
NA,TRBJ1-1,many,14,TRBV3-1,CASSHGGLGTEAFF,TGTGCCAGCAGCCATGGGGGGCTAGGCACTGAAGCTTTCTTT
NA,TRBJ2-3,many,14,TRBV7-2,CASSFGGSTDTQYF,TGTGCCAGCAGCTTCGGGGGCAGCACAGATACGCAGTATTTT
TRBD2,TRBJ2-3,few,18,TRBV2,CASSEAVTASGRRSTQYF,TGTGCCAGCAGTGAAGCAGTAACAGCTAGCGGGAGAAGGAGCACGCAGTATTTT
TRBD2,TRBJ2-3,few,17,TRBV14,CASSQAVSGRFQHTQYF,TGTGCCAGCAGCCAGGCTGTTAGCGGGAGGTTCCAACATACGCAGTATTTT
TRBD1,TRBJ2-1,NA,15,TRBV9,CASSPRDSLHNEQFF,TGTGCCAGCAGCCCCCGGGACAGCTTACACAATGAGCAGTTCTTC
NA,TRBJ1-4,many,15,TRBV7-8,CASSYPPGGDEKLFF,TGTGCCAGCAGCTACCCGCCGGGGGGCGATGAAAAACTGTTTTTT
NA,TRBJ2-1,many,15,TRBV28,CASSLAGPSYNEQFF,TGTGCCAGCAGTTTGGCGGGACCCTCCTACAATGAGCAGTTCTTC